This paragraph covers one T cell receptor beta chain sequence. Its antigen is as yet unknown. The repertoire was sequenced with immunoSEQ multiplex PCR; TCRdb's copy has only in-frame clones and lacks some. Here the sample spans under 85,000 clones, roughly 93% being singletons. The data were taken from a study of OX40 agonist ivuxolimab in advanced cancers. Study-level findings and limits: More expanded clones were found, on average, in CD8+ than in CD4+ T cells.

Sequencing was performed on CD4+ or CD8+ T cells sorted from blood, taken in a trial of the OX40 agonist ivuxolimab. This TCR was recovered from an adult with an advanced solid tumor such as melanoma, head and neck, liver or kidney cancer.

DNA for the CDR3: TGTGCCAGTAGTATACTAGCGGGAGGTCCCAATGAGCAGTTCTTC. Translated, it gives CASSILAGGPNEQFF. The chain recombines TRBV19 with TRBJ2-1, with 11 bases identical to TRBD2. Losses at the gene ends were 2 bases for V and 6 bases for J; bases not matched to a gene: 3. The germline gives CDR1 LNHDA, CDR2 SQIVND (reference sequence). The CDR3 length is 15 residues.